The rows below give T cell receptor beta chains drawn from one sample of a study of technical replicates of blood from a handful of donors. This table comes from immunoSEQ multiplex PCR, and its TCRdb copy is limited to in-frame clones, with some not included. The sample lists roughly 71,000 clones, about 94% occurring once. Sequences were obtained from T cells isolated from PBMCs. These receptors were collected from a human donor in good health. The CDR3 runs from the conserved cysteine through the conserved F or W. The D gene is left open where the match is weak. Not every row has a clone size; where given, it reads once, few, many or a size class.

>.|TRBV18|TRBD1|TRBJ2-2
CASSHRGPRELFF
TGTGCCAGCTCACACAGGGGGCCGAGGGAGCTGTTTTTT
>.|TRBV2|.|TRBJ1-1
CASSVRGNTEAFF
TGTGCCAGCAGTGTTAGGGGGAACACTGAAGCTTTCTTT
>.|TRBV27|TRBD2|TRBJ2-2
CASSLSLREWGTGELFF
TGTGCCAGCAGTTTATCCTTGCGGGAGTGGGGCACCGGGGAGCTGTTTTTT
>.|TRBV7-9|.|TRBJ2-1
CASSLSGLLYNEQFF
TGTGCCAGCAGCCTTAGTGGTCTGCTATACAATGAGCAGTTCTTC
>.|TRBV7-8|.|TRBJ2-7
CASSLIQLEQYF
TGTGCCAGCAGCTTAATACAGCTAGAGCAGTACTTC
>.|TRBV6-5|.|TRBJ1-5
CASNTVPSNQPQHF
TGTGCCAGTAACACAGTGCCTAGCAATCAGCCCCAGCATTTT
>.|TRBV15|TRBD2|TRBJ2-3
CATSSEPGLASTDTQYF
TGTGCCACCAGCAGCGAACCGGGACTAGCGAGCACAGATACGCAGTATTTT
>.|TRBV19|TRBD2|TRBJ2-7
CASSLAGGPEYEQYF
TGTGCCAGTAGTCTAGCGGGAGGGCCGGAATACGAGCAGTACTTC
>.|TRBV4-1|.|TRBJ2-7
CASSRREGFEQYF
TGCGCCAGCAGTAGGCGGGAAGGTTTCGAGCAGTACTTC
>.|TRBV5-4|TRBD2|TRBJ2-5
CASSWTSGYKETQYF
TGTGCCAGCAGCTGGACTAGCGGATATAAAGAGACCCAGTACTTC
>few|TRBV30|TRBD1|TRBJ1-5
CAWTGTGLNQPQHF
TGTGCCTGGACCGGGACAGGATTAAATCAGCCCCAGCATTTT
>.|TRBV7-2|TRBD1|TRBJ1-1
CASSPRGLGTEAFF
TGTGCCAGCAGCCCCAGGGGGCTGGGCACTGAAGCTTTCTTT
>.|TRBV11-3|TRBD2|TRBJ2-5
CASSWGLEGVETQYF
TGTGCCAGCAGCTGGGGACTAGAGGGGGTGGAGACCCAGTACTTC
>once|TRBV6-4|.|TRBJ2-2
CASSNNGGKNTGELFF
TGTGCCAGCAGTAATAATGGAGGGAAGAACACCGGGGAGCTGTTTTTT
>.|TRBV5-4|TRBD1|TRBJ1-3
CASSYGDRVGNTIYF
TGTGCCAGCAGCTATGGGGACAGGGTCGGAAACACCATATATTTT
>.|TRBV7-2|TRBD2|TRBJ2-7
CASSDTRTGGYEQYF
TGTGCCAGCAGCGACACCCGGACGGGAGGTTACGAGCAGTACTTC
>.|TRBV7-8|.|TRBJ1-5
CASSPNGGFGSNQPQHF
TGTGCCAGCAGCCCGAACGGCGGGTTTGGAAGCAATCAGCCCCAGCATTTT
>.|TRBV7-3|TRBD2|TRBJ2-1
CASTLLAASYNEQFF
TGTGCCAGCACCTTACTAGCGGCAAGTTACAATGAGCAGTTCTTC
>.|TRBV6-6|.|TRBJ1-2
CASSPPTGSGYTF
TGTGCCAGCAGTCCACCCACAGGGAGTGGCTACACCTTC
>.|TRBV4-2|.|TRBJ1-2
CASSHDRTYGYTF
TGTGCCAGCAGCCACGACAGGACTTATGGCTACACCTTC
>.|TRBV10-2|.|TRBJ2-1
CASSLSGGPGNEQFF
TGCGCCAGCAGTCTCAGCGGAGGGCCGGGGAATGAGCAGTTCTTC
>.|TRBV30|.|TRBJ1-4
CACPSPSGPRLEKLFF
TGTGCCTGTCCCTCTCCCTCAGGGCCGCGCCTGGAAAAACTGTTTTTT
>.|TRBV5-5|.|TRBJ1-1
CASSLAGETEAFF
TGTGCCAGCAGCTTGGCCGGGGAAACTGAAGCTTTCTTT
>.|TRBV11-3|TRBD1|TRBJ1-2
CASGDRGDYGYTF
TGTGCCAGCGGGGACAGGGGCGATTATGGCTACACCTTC
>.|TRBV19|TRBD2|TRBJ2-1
CASSLSLAGGPKNEQFF
TGTGCCAGTAGTCTAAGCTTAGCGGGAGGGCCGAAAAATGAGCAGTTCTTC
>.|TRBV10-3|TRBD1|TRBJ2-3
CAISDLQGASTDTQYF
TGTGCCATCAGTGATTTACAGGGGGCCAGCACAGATACGCAGTATTTT
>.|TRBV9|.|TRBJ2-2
CASSVGGDPVSGELFF
TGTGCCAGCAGCGTAGGGGGGGACCCCGTGTCCGGGGAGCTGTTTTTT
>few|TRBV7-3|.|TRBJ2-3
CASSLVSGPTDTQYF
TGTGCCAGCAGCTTAGTCTCAGGCCCGACAGATACGCAGTATTTT
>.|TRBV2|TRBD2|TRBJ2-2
CASNGLAVTGELFF
TGTGCCAGCAATGGACTAGCGGTAACCGGGGAGCTGTTTTTT
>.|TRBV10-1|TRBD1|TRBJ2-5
CASSEGRTGGTETQYF
TGCGCCAGCAGTGAGGGGAGGACAGGGGGGACGGAGACCCAGTACTTC
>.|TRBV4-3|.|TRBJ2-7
CASSQDETASYEQYF
TGCGCCAGCAGCCAAGACGAGACAGCATCCTACGAGCAGTACTTC
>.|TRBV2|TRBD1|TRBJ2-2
CANTDRASGELFF
TGTGCCAATACCGACAGGGCATCCGGGGAGCTGTTTTTT
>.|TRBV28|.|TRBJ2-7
CASSLWPGSYEQYF
TGTGCCAGCAGTTTATGGCCGGGCTCCTACGAGCAGTACTTC
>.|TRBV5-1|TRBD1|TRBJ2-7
CASSLVSTGGEQYF
TGCGCCAGCAGCTTGGTGTCGACAGGGGGTGAGCAGTACTTC
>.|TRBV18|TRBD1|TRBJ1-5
CASSPRQGGTSNQPQHF
TGTGCCAGCTCCCCGAGACAGGGAGGAACGAGCAATCAGCCCCAGCATTTT
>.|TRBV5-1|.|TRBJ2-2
CASSLTVANTGELFF
TGCGCCAGCAGCTTGACGGTAGCGAACACCGGGGAGCTGTTTTTT
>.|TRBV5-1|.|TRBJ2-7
CASSVAGVVRTYEQYF
TGCGCCAGCAGCGTCGCCGGAGTAGTTCGAACCTACGAGCAGTACTTC
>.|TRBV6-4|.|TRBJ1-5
CASSDQSNQPQHF
TGTGCCAGCAGTGACCAAAGCAATCAGCCCCAGCATTTT
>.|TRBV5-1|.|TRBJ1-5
CASRQGVNSNQPQHF
TGCGCCAGCAGACAGGGAGTCAATAGCAATCAGCCCCAGCATTTT
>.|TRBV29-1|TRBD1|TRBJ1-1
CSVKDRAFQAFF
TGCAGCGTAAAGGACAGGGCGTTTCAAGCTTTCTTT
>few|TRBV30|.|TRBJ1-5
CAWRSTGLNQPQHF
TGTGCCTGGAGATCTACAGGACTAAATCAGCCCCAGCATTTT
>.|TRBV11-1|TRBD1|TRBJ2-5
CASSFGTGPETQYF
TGTGCCAGCAGCTTTGGGACAGGCCCAGAGACCCAGTACTTC
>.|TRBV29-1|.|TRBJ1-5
CSVEGREGQPQHF
TGCAGCGTTGAAGGGAGGGAGGGACAGCCCCAGCATTTT
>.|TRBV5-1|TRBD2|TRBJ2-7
CASSFPQAGDYEQYF
TGCGCCAGCAGCTTCCCTCAAGCGGGAGACTACGAGCAGTACTTC
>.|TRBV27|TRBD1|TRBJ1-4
CASSLSGQGGNEKLFF
TGTGCCAGCAGTTTATCCGGACAGGGAGGGAATGAAAAACTGTTTTTT
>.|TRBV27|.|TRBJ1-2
CASRPGTSAGLTF
TGTGCCAGCAGGCCCGGGACATCGGCCGGTCTCACCTTC
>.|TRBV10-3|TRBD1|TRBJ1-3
CAITDREDGNTIYF
TGTGCCATCACTGACAGGGAGGACGGAAACACCATATATTTT
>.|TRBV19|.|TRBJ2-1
CASINSFDEQFF
TGTGCCAGTATTAATTCTTTCGATGAGCAGTTCTTC
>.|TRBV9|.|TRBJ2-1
CASSVEGGRYNEQFF
TGTGCCAGCAGCGTTGAGGGTGGGAGATACAATGAGCAGTTCTTC
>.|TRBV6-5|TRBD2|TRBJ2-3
CASSSGLPSTDTQYF
TGTGCCAGCAGTTCGGGACTACCTAGCACAGATACGCAGTATTTT
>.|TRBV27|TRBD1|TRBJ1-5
CASKLQGVSNQPQHF
TGTGCCAGCAAGTTACAGGGGGTTAGCAATCAGCCCCAGCATTTT